This entry is about one T cell receptor beta chain. What it binds is not known. The data stem from a study of lymphopenia after photon versus proton radiotherapy. Study-wide results and limits: Under photons, naive T cells and diversity fell while effector/memory populations rose.

This CDR3 region has 14 residues. Germline CDR1 is SGHTA and CDR2 is FQGTGA. Trimming left V 4 bases short and J 4 bases short, with 10 bases between. Some clones are missing from TCRdb's copy, which holds only in-frame ones; the method was immunoSEQ multiplex PCR. The sample consists of approximately 45,000 clones, over 75% of them appearing once. The chain couples TRBV7-3 to TRBJ1-4; D uncertain. Specimen: peripheral blood, collected from a patient treated with photon-based radiotherapy. This TCR came from a man aged 35 to 55 with gastric cancer. The CDR3 DNA follows: TGTGCCAGCAGCTCAGGACGGGTTAATGAAAAACTGTTTTTT. Translation: CASSSGRVNEKLFF.